The rows below give T cell receptor beta chains drawn from one sample of a study of control samples from healthy donors and cancer patients. Clones were read by immunoSEQ multiplex PCR, and TCRdb kept only the in-frame ones, dropping some. The table lists over 30,000 clones, roughly nine tenths of them singletons. The material sequenced was PBMCs. These receptors came from a middle-aged woman with lung cancer. The CDR3 runs from the conserved cysteine through the conserved F or W. Each record gives: clone size, D gene, J gene, CDR3 length, V gene, CDR3 DNA, CDR3 protein. A D gene is named only where the DNA matches it firmly. The listing skips clone size in some rows; elsewhere it reads once, few, many or a size class.

. | TRBD1 | TRBJ1-1 | 14 | TRBV7-3 | TGTGCCAGCAGCTCACCGGACAGACAGGGTGAAGCTTTCTTT | CASSSPDRQGEAFF
. | . | TRBJ1-4 | 14 | TRBV11-3 | TGTGCCAGCAGCCCTGGGGGGGTGCGCGAAAAACTGTTTTTT | CASSPGGVREKLFF
. | . | TRBJ2-3 | 13 | TRBV3-1/TRBV3-2 | TGTGCCAGCAGCCAAACGGACTGGAACACGCAGTATTTT | CASSQTDWNTQYF
few | TRBD2 | TRBJ2-1 | 18 | TRBV6-1 | TGTGCCAGCAGTGCGACTAGCGGGGTAATGAGCTCCTACAATGAGCAGTTCTTC | CASSATSGVMSSYNEQFF
. | . | TRBJ2-7 | 15 | TRBV5-6 | TGTGCCAGCAGCCCCCGATGGGGACATCCCTACGAGCAGTACTTC | CASSPRWGHPYEQYF
. | . | TRBJ1-1 | 11 | TRBV4-1 | TGCGCCAGCCGGATGAACACTGAAGCTTTCTTT | CASRMNTEAFF
. | . | TRBJ1-5 | 13 | TRBV12-3/TRBV12-4 | TGTGCCAGCAGTTCTAGCCTCAATCAGCCCCAGCATTTT | CASSSSLNQPQHF
. | . | TRBJ1-6 | 13 | TRBV28 | TGTGCCAGCAGTTATGGTCCAAGTTCACCCCTCCACTTT | CASSYGPSSPLHF
. | . | TRBJ2-7 | 14 | TRBV7-6 | TGTGCCAGCACCCCGAGTCAGGGGGGTTACGAGCAGTACTTC | CASTPSQGGYEQYF
. | TRBD1 | TRBJ2-7 | 15 | TRBV2 | TGTGCCAGCAGAGCGGGACAGGGGGCTTCCTACGAGCAGTACTTC | CASRAGQGASYEQYF
. | . | TRBJ1-5 | 13 | TRBV4-2 | TGTGCCAGCAGTCTTGCAGGCAATCAGCCCCAGCATTTT | CASSLAGNQPQHF
. | TRBD2 | TRBJ2-7 | 16 | TRBV6-5 | TGTGCCAGCAGTTACAGCGTTCTAGCGGGGGCCTACGAGCAGTACTTC | CASSYSVLAGAYEQYF
. | . | TRBJ2-5 | 11 | TRBV12-3/TRBV12-4 | TGTGCCAGCAGGCATCAAGAGACCCAGTACTTC | CASRHQETQYF
. | TRBD2 | TRBJ2-7 | 13 | TRBV18 | TGTGCCAGCTCCCCCGGGACTAATTCCGAGCAGTACTTC | CASSPGTNSEQYF
. | . | TRBJ1-1 | 12 | TRBV12-3/TRBV12-4 | TGTGCCAGCAGTTTAAAGAACACTGAAGCTTTCTTT | CASSLKNTEAFF
. | . | TRBJ1-6 | 17 | TRBV25-1 | TGTGCCAGCAGTGAATGGGGAGGGAGCCCCGATAATTCACCCCTCCACTTT | CASSEWGGSPDNSPLHF
. | . | TRBJ1-5 | 14 | TRBV2 | TGTGCCAGCAGTGAAATGGTAGCAAATCAGCCCCAGCATTTT | CASSEMVANQPQHF
once | . | TRBJ2-7 | 15 | TRBV4-3 | TGCGCCAGCAGCCAAGGGTTGGCGGATGGGGACGAGCAGTACTTC | CASSQGLADGDEQYF
. | . | TRBJ1-5 | 13 | TRBV11-2 | TGTGCCAGCAGCCTTGATTTAGATCAGCCCCAGCATTTT | CASSLDLDQPQHF
few | . | TRBJ2-2 | 15 | TRBV11-3 | TGTGCCAGCAGCGCCGAGGACATCAACACCGGGGAGCTGTTTTTT | CASSAEDINTGELFF
. | . | TRBJ1-1 | 15 | TRBV9 | TGTGCCAGCAGCGTAGGGGGGACGGCGAACACTGAAGCTTTCTTT | CASSVGGTANTEAFF
. | . | TRBJ1-1 | 14 | TRBV28 | TGTGCCAGCAGCCGACAGAGGGCGAACACTGAAGCTTTCTTT | CASSRQRANTEAFF
. | TRBD1 | TRBJ2-7 | 16 | TRBV3-1/TRBV3-2 | TGTGCCAGCAGCCAAGGTCCGGGACAGGGGAAGAACGAGCAGTACTTC | CASSQGPGQGKNEQYF
few | . | TRBJ2-2 | 15 | TRBV27 | TGTGCCAGCAGAACCGGGACCTTCTCTGGTGGGGAGCTGTTTTTT | CASRTGTFSGGELFF
. | . | TRBJ2-1 | 13 | TRBV5-5 | TGTGCCAGCAGCTTGGGCGCGATCAATGAGCAGTTCTTC | CASSLGAINEQFF
once | TRBD1 | TRBJ2-7 | 12 | TRBV5-6 | TGTGCCAGCAGCTTAAGACAGGGAGAGCAGTACTTC | CASSLRQGEQYF
few | . | TRBJ1-1 | 14 | TRBV2 | TGTGCCAGCAGTGAAACAGCTATGAACACTGAAGCTTTCTTT | CASSETAMNTEAFF
once | . | TRBJ1-5 | 13 | TRBV14 | TGTGCCAGCAGCCCTGGGGGGAATCAGCCCCAGCATTTT | CASSPGGNQPQHF
once | . | TRBJ1-5 | 14 | TRBV27 | TGTGCCAGCAGTTTACGAAATAGCAATCAGCCCCAGCATTTT | CASSLRNSNQPQHF
. | . | TRBJ1-1 | 14 | TRBV7-9 | TGTGCCAGCAGCCCGTTCAGAGGACGAACCGAAGCTTTCTTT | CASSPFRGRTEAFF
once | . | TRBJ1-1 | 14 | TRBV30 | TGTGCCTGGAGTGCCGGGGTCCCGGGAACTGAAGCTTTCTTT | CAWSAGVPGTEAFF
. | . | TRBJ1-5 | 15 | TRBV21-1 | TGTGCCAGCAGCAAGACAGGGGTTAGCAATCAGCCCCAGCATTTT | CASSKTGVSNQPQHF
. | . | TRBJ1-2 | 11 | TRBV6-5 | TGTGCCAGCAGGGGGTTCTATGGCTACACCTTC | CASRGFYGYTF
. | TRBD1 | TRBJ1-2 | 14 | TRBV7-2 | TGTGCCAGCAGCTTAGGGGGACAGGGTCATGGCTACACCTTC | CASSLGGQGHGYTF
. | . | TRBJ2-7 | 14 | TRBV5-4 | TGTGCCAGCAGCTCTACCATAAGCTCCTACGAGCAGTACTTC | CASSSTISSYEQYF
. | . | TRBJ1-3 | 16 | TRBV18 | TGTGCCAGCTCACCAAGGGGCCCGGGCTCTGGAAACACCATATATTTT | CASSPRGPGSGNTIYF
. | TRBD2 | TRBJ2-1 | 15 | TRBV6-4 | TGTGCCAGCAGTGTGTCTAGCGGCTCCTACAATGAGCAGTTCTTC | CASSVSSGSYNEQFF
. | . | TRBJ2-6 | 14 | TRBV2 | TGTGCCAGCAGCTGGGGGCCTGGGGCCAACGTCCTGACTTTC | CASSWGPGANVLTF
. | . | TRBJ2-1 | 14 | TRBV7-3 | TGTGCCAGCAGCTCCGGGACGTCGGGGAATGAGCAGTTCTTC | CASSSGTSGNEQFF
. | . | TRBJ1-6 | 14 | TRBV15 | TGTGCCACCAGCCGGGACTCAAGGGGGTCACCCCTCCACTTT | CATSRDSRGSPLHF
. | . | TRBJ2-1 | 16 | TRBV3-1/TRBV3-2 | TGTGCCAGCAGCCCTTATGGGGGTAGCTCCTACAATGAGCAGTTCTTC | CASSPYGGSSYNEQFF